Following are 25 T cell receptor beta chains from one sample sequenced in a study of T-cell reconstitution after alpha-beta-depleted transplantation in children. Preparation of the TCRbeta library involved a method that used unique molecular identifiers. TCRdb reanalysed the PCR reads using MiXCR and keeps one entry per CDR3 protein. The table lists hundreds of thousands of distinct CDR3 sequences, approximately 13% of them singletons. Sequencing used PBMCs, mostly from graft donor cells, obtained 360 days after TCRalphabeta/CD19-depleted stem cell transplant. The receptors here all came from a male patient between 10 and 17 years old who had a stem cell transplant for acute myeloid leukemia, so the T cells may come from the graft donor.

The CDR3 nucleotides are TGTGCCAGCAGCCAAGAGACCGGGAGCAATCAGCCCCAGCATTTT. It translates to CASSQETGSNQPQHF. The gene calls are TRBV11-2 and TRBJ1-5; D ambiguous. Germline-derived CDR1 and CDR2 are SGHAT and FQNNGV. Between the trimmed V and J ends, which lost 5 bases and 1 base, there was a span of 12 bases. This CDR3 has 15 amino acids.

This clonotype was detected a few times. The chain uses TRBV12-3 or TRBV12-4 and TRBJ2-2, with 13 bases matching TRBD2. This CDR3 comprises 20 residues. With V trimmed by 6 bases and J by 4 bases, 17 bases remained unmatched. The CDR3 loop is CASSQPRLAGGRLGTGELFF. CDR3 nucleotides: TGTGCCAGCAGCCAACCAAGACTAGCGGGAGGACGATTAGGCACCGGGGAGCTGTTTTTT.

This clonotype was counted between two and nine times. CDR3 sequence reads: CSVDASDRPDTQYF. For the CDR3, the DNA is TGCAGCGTTGATGCCTCCGACAGGCCAGATACGCAGTATTTT. The rearrangement uses TRBV29-1 and TRBJ2-3; maybe TRBD1 (6 bases). The germline gives CDR1 SQVTM, CDR2 ANQGSEA. The CDR3 contains 14 residues. Trimming removed 3 bases from V and 4 bases from J, with 14 bases in between.

There are a few counts of this clonotype. This chain uses TRBV7-3 with TRBJ1-4; the match to TRBD1 covers 7 bases. The V gene end was trimmed by 2 bases and the J gene end by 8 bases; junction bases not matched to a gene: 14. Germline V gene lookup returns CDR1 SGHTA and CDR2 FQGTGA. This CDR3 comprises 17 residues. The CDR3 is CASSLSDDRAEREKLFF. The DNA for the CDR3 is TGTGCCAGCAGCTTATCTGACGACAGGGCCGAGAGGGAAAAACTGTTTTTT.

This clonotype has a handful of counts. J is TRBJ1-1 and V is TRBV6-5, with D unresolved. CDR3 length: 15 residues. Germline loops: CDR1 MNHEY, CDR2 SVGAGI. The ends were cut back, 1 base at V and 0 bases at J, with 9 bases in the middle. The CDR3 sequence: CASSYWKSMNTEAFF. In DNA, the CDR3 is TGTGCCAGCAGTTACTGGAAAAGCATGAACACTGAAGCTTTCTTT.

This chain uses TRBV7-2 with TRBJ1-1, with 8 bases lining up with TRBD1. Germline V gene sequence: CDR1 SGHTA, CDR2 FQGNSA. J gave up 2 bases and V 3 bases, and 8 bases lay outside the gene matches. The CDR3 spans 16 residues. The CDR3 sequence is CASSFYRTGLNTEAFF. For the CDR3, the DNA is TGTGCCAGCAGCTTTTATAGGACAGGGCTTAACACTGAAGCTTTCTTT. The full variable domain, completed using reference TRBV7-2 and TRBJ1-1, is GAGVSQSPSNKVTEKGKDVELRCDPISGHTALYWYRQSLGQGLEFLIYFQGNSAPDKSGLPSDRFSAERTGGSVSTLTIQRTQQEDSAVYLCASSFYRTGLNTEAFFGQGTRLTVV.

There are a few counts of this clonotype. The gene calls are TRBV15 and TRBJ1-1; D call uncertain. Looked up from germline, CDR1 is LNHNV and CDR2 is YYDKDF (reference sequence). Trimming took 0 bases from V and 7 from J, leaving 12 bases between them. The length of the CDR3 is 14 residues. The CDR3 coding sequence is TGTGCCACCAGCAGAGATCGAACATGGGGTGAAGCTTTCTTT. It codes for CATSRDRTWGEAFF.

J is TRBJ1-5 and V is TRBV7-2; D is undetermined. V lost 5 bases to trimming and J lost 2 bases, with 13 bases between them. In germline, CDR1 is SGHTA, CDR2 FQGNSA. This CDR3 comprises 15 residues. The CDR3, as DNA: TGTGCCAGCAGCAACGACCCGGCAGGCAATCAGCCCCAGCATTTT. Its protein is CASSNDPAGNQPQHF.

This CDR3 reads CASSSGGPGEYTQYF. The CDR3 DNA follows: TGTGCCAGCAGCTCGGGAGGGCCAGGAGAATATACGCAGTATTTT. This chain joins TRBV7-3 and TRBJ2-3; 8 positions agree with TRBD2. Trimming took 4 bases from V and 7 from J; bases not matched to a gene: 10. The length of the CDR3 is 15 residues. Per the germline V gene, CDR1 is SGHTA and CDR2 is FQGTGA.

The chain links TRBV9 to TRBJ2-3; 9 nucleotides line up with TRBD2. V was pared by 3 bases and J by 5 bases, with 13 bases of the junction left unmatched. The germline CDR1 and CDR2 sequences are SGDLS and YYNGEE. The CDR3 has 17 residues. CDR3: CASSGLYSGRNVDTQYF. In DNA, the CDR3 is TGTGCCAGCAGCGGCCTTTACAGCGGGAGGAACGTAGATACGCAGTATTTT.

This clonotype was seen more than once but under ten times. The rearrangement joins TRBV11-2 to TRBJ2-3; 8 bases fit TRBD2. The CDR3 extends over 16 amino acids. Looked up from germline, CDR1 is SGHAT and CDR2 is FQNNGV. With V trimmed by 3 bases and J by 4 bases, 9 bases remained unmatched. The CDR3 loop is CASSFSSSGPPDTQYF. CDR3 DNA: TGTGCCAGCAGCTTTTCCTCTAGCGGGCCCCCAGATACGCAGTATTTT.

This clonotype was counted between two and nine times. The chain combines TRBV21-1 with TRBJ1-1. TRBV21-1 represents a pseudogene. This CDR3 contains 13 residues. Here the CDR3 reads CASSRALNTEAFF. The CDR3 DNA reads as TGTGCCAGCAGTCGGGCCTTGAACACTGAAGCTTTCTTT.

A few counts support this clonotype. The rearrangement uses TRBV7-2 and TRBJ2-7; D is perhaps TRBD2 (6 bases). The CDR3 runs 14 residues. The V end lost 1 base, the J end lost 6 bases, and 13 bases lay between the germline ends. In germline, CDR1 is SGHTA, CDR2 FQGNSA. CDR3 in amino acids: CASSLGGWGVEQYF. The CDR3 DNA reads as TGTGCCAGCAGCTTAGGGGGTTGGGGGGTCGAGCAGTACTTC.

The chain recombines TRBV20-1 with TRBJ2-3; D is undetermined. CDR1 and CDR2 from the germline V gene are DFQATT and SNEGSKA (reference sequence). The ends were cut back, 5 bases at V and 4 bases at J, with 13 bases in the middle. The CDR3 sequence is 13 residues long. The CDR3 is CSALYSTADTQYF. In nucleotides, the CDR3 is TGCAGTGCTCTGTACTCTACAGCAGATACGCAGTATTTT.

This clonotype showed up just a few times. The chain recombines TRBV7-2 with TRBJ2-7; tentative D call: TRBD2 (5 bases). This CDR3 is 14 amino acids long. Germline lookup yields CDR1 SGHTA and CDR2 FQGNSA. Between the trimmed V and J ends, which lost 4 bases and 3 bases, there was a span of 13 bases. CDR3 sequence: CASSSILGDYEQYF. The CDR3 nucleotides read TGTGCCAGCAGCTCGATCCTGGGAGACTACGAGCAGTACTTC.

This clonotype has a count of ten or more. The chain is built from TRBV20-1 and TRBJ2-7; 14 positions agree with TRBD2. Germline CDR1 and CDR2: DFQATT and SNEGSKA (reference sequence). This CDR3 has 15 residues. The junction had 5 bases not matched to a gene; V was cut back by 5 bases and J by 2 bases. DNA of the CDR3: TGCAGTGCTGAGGGGGGACTAGCGGGAGCCTACGAGCAGTACTTC. Its translation is CSAEGGLAGAYEQYF.

This clonotype was recorded a few times. The chain is built from TRBV3-1 and TRBJ1-2, with 7 nucleotides matching TRBD1. The germline gives CDR1 LGHDT, CDR2 YNNKEL (reference sequence). V was clipped by 2 bases and J by 7 bases; unmatched bases: 10. The CDR3 length is 15 residues. CDR3: CASSQHRDRDPGYTF. The CDR3 DNA is TGTGCCAGCAGCCAACACCGAGACAGGGACCCTGGCTACACCTTC.

This clonotype was counted only a few times. V and J are TRBV5-5 and TRBJ2-7, with TRBD1 as a possible D gene (8 bases). Germline CDR1 is SGHKS and CDR2 is YYEKEE (reference sequence). This CDR3 comprises 15 residues. V lost 2 bases and J lost 5, with 17 bases in between. The CDR3 DNA is TGTGCCAGCAGCTTAACAGGGGGGGGTATTGACGAGCAGTACTTC. It translates to CASSLTGGGIDEQYF.

This clonotype was counted many times. The genes are TRBV19 and TRBJ2-7, with a weak D call TRBD1 (5 bases). Trimming cost V 9 bases and J 2 bases, with 17 bases left between them. This CDR3 has 14 residues. The germline CDR1 and CDR2 sequences are LNHDA and SQIVND (reference sequence). CDR3 nucleotide sequence: TGTGCCAGCAGTTTACGCGACAGTACCTACGAGCAGTACTTC. This translates into CASSLRDSTYEQYF.

This clonotype was detected a few times. J is TRBJ1-6 and V is TRBV6-2 or TRBV6-3; 8 nucleotides line up with TRBD1. CDR1 is MNHEY, CDR2 SVGEGT, per germline. The CDR3 runs 19 residues. Unmatched junction bases numbered 23, after V lost 7 bases and J lost 9 bases. The CDR3 sequence is CASNQQLGLTGTGRSPLHF. The CDR3 DNA sequence: TGTGCCAGCAACCAGCAGTTAGGGCTCACCGGGACAGGACGTTCACCCCTCCACTTT.

The V gene is TRBV7-2, the J gene TRBJ2-7; TRBD1 agrees at 9 bases. The CDR3 has 16 amino acids. Trimming removed 0 bases from V and 2 bases from J; junction bases left unmatched: 5. The germline V gene has CDR1 SGHTA and CDR2 FQGNSA. The CDR3 region is CASSLAGTGQTYEQYF. The CDR3, as DNA: TGTGCCAGCAGCTTAGCTGGGACAGGGCAAACCTACGAGCAGTACTTC.

This clonotype was observed many times. The gene calls are TRBV28 and TRBJ2-1; D is perhaps TRBD1 or TRBD2 (5 bases each). The CDR3 consists of 18 residues. CDR1 MDHEN and CDR2 SYDVKM come from the germline V gene. Trimming took off 9 bases at V and 0 bases at J, with 24 bases between the two ends. The CDR3 sequence: CASDTLGPYRSSYNEQFF. The DNA of the CDR3 is TGTGCCAGTGACACGTTGGGACCTTATCGTAGCTCCTACAATGAGCAGTTCTTC.

This clonotype has only a few counts. The V and J genes are TRBV21-1 and TRBJ2-1. TRBV21-1 is a pseudogene. The CDR3 consists of 12 residues. Here the CDR3 DNA reads TGTGCCAGCAGCCCCCCTAGCGATGAGCAGTTCTTC. Protein product: CASSPPSDEQFF.

The gene calls are TRBV20-1 and TRBJ2-3, with a weak D call TRBD1 (6 bases). The CDR3 loop spans 21 amino acids. The V and J ends lost 2 bases and 2 bases respectively, with 32 bases between them. The germline CDR1 and CDR2 sequences are DFQATT and SNEGSKA (reference sequence). Here the CDR3 reads CSARTPHKAGAHTYITDTQYF. The CDR3 nucleotides are TGCAGTGCTAGAACCCCGCATAAAGCAGGGGCCCATACATACATCACAGATACGCAGTATTTT.

Many counts were recorded for this clonotype. The CDR3 here is CASSPSPAGRQETQYF. The CDR3 bases are TGTGCCAGCTCACCAAGCCCGGCAGGCCGGCAAGAGACCCAGTACTTC. The chain couples TRBV18 to TRBJ2-5; D unclear. There are 16 residues in the CDR3. V was clipped by 2 bases and J by 2 bases, with 15 bases between them. The germline CDR1 and CDR2 sequences are KGHSH and LQKENI.